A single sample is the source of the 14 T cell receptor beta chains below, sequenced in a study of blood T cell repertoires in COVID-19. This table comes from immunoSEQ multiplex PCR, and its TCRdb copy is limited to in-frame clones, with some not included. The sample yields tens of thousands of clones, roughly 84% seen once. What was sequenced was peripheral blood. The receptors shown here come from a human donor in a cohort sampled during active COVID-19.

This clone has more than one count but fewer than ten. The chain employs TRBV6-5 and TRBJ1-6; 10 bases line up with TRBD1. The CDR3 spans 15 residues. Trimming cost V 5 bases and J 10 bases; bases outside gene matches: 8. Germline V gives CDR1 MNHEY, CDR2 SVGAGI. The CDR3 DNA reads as TGTGCCAGCAGTCCCCGGGACAGGGGTTTGTCACCCCTCCACTTT. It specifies CASSPRDRGLSPLHF.

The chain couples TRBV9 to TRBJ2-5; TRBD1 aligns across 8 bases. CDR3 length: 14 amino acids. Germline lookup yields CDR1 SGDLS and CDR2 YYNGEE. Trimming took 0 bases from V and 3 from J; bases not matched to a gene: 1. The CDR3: CASSVAGGEETQYF. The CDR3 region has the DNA TGTGCCAGCAGCGTAGCAGGGGGCGAAGAGACCCAGTACTTC.

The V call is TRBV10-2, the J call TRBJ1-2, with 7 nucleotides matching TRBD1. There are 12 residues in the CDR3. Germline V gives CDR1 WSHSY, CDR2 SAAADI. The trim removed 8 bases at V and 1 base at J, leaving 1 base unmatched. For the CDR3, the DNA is TGCGCCAGCGGGACAGTTAACTATGGCTACACCTTC. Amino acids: CASGTVNYGYTF.

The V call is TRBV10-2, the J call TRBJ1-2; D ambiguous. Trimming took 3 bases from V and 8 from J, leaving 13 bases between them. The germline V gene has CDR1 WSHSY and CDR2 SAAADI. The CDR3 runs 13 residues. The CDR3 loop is CASSESVREGYTF. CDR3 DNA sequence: TGCGCCAGCAGTGAAAGCGTCAGAGAAGGCTACACCTTC.

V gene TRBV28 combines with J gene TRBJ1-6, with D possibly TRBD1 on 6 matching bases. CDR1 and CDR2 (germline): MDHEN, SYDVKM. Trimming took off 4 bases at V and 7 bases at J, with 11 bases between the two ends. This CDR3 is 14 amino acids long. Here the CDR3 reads CASSSTGTNSPLHF. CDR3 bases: TGTGCCAGCAGTTCGACAGGAACAAATTCACCCCTCCACTTT.

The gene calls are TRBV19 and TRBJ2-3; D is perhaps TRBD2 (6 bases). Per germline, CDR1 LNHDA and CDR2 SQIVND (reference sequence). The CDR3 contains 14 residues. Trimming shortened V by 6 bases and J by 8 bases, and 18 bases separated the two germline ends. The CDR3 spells CASSPGTALGTQYF. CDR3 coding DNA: TGTGCCAGTAGCCCTGGGACTGCCCTGGGTACGCAGTATTTT.

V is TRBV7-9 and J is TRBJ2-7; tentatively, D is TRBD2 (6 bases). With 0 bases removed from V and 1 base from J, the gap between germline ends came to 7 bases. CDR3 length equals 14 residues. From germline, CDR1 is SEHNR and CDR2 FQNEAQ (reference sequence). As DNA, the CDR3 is TGTGCCAGCAGCTTAGCGGGGGGATCCTACGAGCAGTACTTC. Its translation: CASSLAGGSYEQYF.

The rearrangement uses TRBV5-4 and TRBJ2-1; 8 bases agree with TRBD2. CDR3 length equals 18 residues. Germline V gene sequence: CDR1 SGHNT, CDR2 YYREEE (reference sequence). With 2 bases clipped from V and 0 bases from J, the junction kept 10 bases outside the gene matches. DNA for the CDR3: TGTGCCAGCAGCTTTCCTCCCGGGGGGGTCAGCTCCTACAATGAGCAGTTCTTC. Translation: CASSFPPGGVSSYNEQFF. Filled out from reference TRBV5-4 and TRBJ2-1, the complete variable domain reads ETGVTQSPTHLIKTRGQQVTLRCSSQSGHNTVSWYQQALGQGPQFIFQYYREEENGRGNFPPRFSGLQFPNYSSELNVNALELDDSALYLCASSFPPGGVSSYNEQFFGPGTRLTVL.

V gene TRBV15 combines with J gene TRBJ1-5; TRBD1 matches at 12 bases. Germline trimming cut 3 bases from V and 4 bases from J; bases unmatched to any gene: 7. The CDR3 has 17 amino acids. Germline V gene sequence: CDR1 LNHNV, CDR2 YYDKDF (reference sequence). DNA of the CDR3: TGTGCCACCAGCAGGCTTCCGGGACAGGGGGCGAATCAGCCCCAGCATTTT. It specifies CATSRLPGQGANQPQHF.

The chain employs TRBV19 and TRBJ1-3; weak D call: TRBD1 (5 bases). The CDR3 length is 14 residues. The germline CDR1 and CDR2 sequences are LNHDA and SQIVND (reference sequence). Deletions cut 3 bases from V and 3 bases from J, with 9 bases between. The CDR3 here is CASSISGNGNTIYF. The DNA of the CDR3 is TGTGCCAGTAGTATCTCAGGGAATGGAAACACCATATATTTT.

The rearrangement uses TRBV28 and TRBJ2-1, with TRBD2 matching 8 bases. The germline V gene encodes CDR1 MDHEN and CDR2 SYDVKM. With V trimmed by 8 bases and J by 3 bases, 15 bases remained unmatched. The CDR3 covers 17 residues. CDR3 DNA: TGTGCCAGCGGCAAGTCTAGGGGCGGGGGGAACTACAATGAGCAGTTCTTC. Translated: CASGKSRGGGNYNEQFF.

As DNA, the CDR3 is TGCGCCAGCAGCCGGGGACTAGCGGGGGGTTCTGAGCAGTTCTTC. Translating it yields CASSRGLAGGSEQFF. V is TRBV5-1 and J is TRBJ2-1; TRBD2 aligns across 15 bases. With 4 bases clipped from V and 9 bases from J, the junction kept 5 bases outside the gene matches. Germline-derived CDR1 and CDR2 are SGHRS and YFSETQ. CDR3 length: 15 amino acids.

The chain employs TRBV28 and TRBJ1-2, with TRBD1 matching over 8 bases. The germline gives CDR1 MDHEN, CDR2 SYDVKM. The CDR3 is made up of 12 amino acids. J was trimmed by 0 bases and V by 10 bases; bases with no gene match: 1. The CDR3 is CATDRANYGYTF. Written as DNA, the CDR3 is TGTGCCACGGACAGGGCTAACTATGGCTACACCTTC.

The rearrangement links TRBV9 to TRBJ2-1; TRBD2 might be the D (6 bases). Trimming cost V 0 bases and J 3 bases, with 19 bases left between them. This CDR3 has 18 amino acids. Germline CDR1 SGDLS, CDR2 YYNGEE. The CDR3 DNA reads TGTGCCAGCAGCGTAGCTTCGGGGTACGGGGACTTCTACAATGAGCAGTTCTTC. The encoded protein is CASSVASGYGDFYNEQFF.